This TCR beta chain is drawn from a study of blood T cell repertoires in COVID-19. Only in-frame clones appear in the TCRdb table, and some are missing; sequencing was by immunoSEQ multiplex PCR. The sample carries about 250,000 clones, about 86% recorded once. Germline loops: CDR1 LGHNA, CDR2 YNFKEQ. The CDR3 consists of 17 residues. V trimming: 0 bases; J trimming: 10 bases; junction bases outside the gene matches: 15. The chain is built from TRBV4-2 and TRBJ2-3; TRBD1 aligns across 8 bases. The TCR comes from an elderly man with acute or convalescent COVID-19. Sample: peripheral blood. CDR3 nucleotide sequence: TGTGCCAGCAGCCAAGATAGGAGAGGGACAGGCCGAGGGGCGCAGTATTTT. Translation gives CASSQDRRGTGRGAQYF.